The present T cell receptor beta chain was sequenced within a study of blood T cell repertoires in COVID-19. Study in general: Collection of acute and convalescent COVID-19 samples took place in the United States, Italy and Spain. PBMCs, B-cell-depleted T cells, or T cells were the source of the cDNA or gDNA that made up the material.

Here immunoSEQ multiplex PCR was the method, and the copy in TCRdb shows in-frame clones only, minus some. The sample yields roughly 180,000 clones, around 89% seen once. The germline V gene has CDR1 MDHEN and CDR2 SYDVKM. The CDR3 extends over 16 amino acids. Trimming pared 1 base from V and 4 bases from J, leaving 14 bases between. The TCR was taken from a woman aged 30 to 39 with acute or convalescent COVID-19. Input material: peripheral blood. The chain is built from TRBV28 and TRBJ2-1; tentatively, D is TRBD2 (5 bases). The CDR3 is CASSLLGAGGYNEQFF. The CDR3 DNA sequence: TGTGCCAGCAGTTTATTGGGTGCCGGAGGATACAATGAGCAGTTCTTC.